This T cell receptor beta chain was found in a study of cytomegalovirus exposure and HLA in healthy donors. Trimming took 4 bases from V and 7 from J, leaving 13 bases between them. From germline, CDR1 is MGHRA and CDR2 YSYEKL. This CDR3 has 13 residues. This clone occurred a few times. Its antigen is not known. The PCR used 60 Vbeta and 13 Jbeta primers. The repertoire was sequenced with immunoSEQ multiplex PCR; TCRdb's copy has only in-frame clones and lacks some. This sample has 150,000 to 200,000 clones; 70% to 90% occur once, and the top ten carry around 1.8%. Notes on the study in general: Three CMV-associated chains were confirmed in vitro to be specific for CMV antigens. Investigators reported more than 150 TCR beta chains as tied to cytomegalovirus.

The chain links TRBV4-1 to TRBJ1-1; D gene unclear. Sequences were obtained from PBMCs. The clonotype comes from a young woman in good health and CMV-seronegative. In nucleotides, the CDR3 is TGCGCCAGCAGCCCGAGCGGGCAAAGTGAAGCTTTCTTT. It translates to CASSPSGQSEAFF.